The 15 T cell receptor beta chains below come from one sample, sequenced in a study of technical replicates of blood from a handful of donors. TCRdb keeps only in-frame clones here, not all; method: immunoSEQ multiplex PCR. Here the sample spans over 55,000 clones, roughly 89% being singletons. Specimen: PBMCs. These receptor sequences come from a human donor in good health. Some clones in this sample may be carry-over from other donors' samples.

V is TRBV10-3 and J is TRBJ2-3, with 7 bases fitting TRBD2. The V segment lost 3 bases and the J segment 4 bases; nucleotides outside the gene matches: 10. Germline V gene sequence: CDR1 ENHRY, CDR2 SYGVKD. The CDR3 is made up of 16 amino acids. The CDR3 is CAISESGASGADTQYF. The CDR3 DNA is TGTGCCATCAGTGAATCGGGCGCTAGCGGAGCAGATACGCAGTATTTT.

The J gene is TRBJ2-7, the V gene TRBV6-5; 9 bases are shared with TRBD1. The V and J ends lost 10 bases and 6 bases, in that order; junction bases with no gene match: 16. Germline CDR1 is MNHEY and CDR2 is SVGAGI. There are 15 residues in the CDR3. The chain's CDR3 is CAIHGTGPEIREQYF. The CDR3 DNA reads as TGTGCCATTCACGGGACAGGGCCTGAGATTCGCGAGCAGTACTTC.

The chain combines TRBV7-9 with TRBJ2-1, with 7 bases matching TRBD1. The CDR3 contains 14 residues. The germline CDR1 and CDR2 sequences are SEHNR and FQNEAQ (reference sequence). V was clipped by 5 bases and J by 7 bases; unmatched bases: 8. The CDR3: CASSPPGQFNEQFF. The CDR3 DNA reads TGTGCCAGCAGCCCCCCGGGACAGTTTAATGAGCAGTTCTTC.

This clone was seen once. The chain carries TRBV4-3 and TRBJ2-7; 9 bases align to TRBD2. Germline V gene data show CDR1 as LGHNA and CDR2 as YSLEER. Trimming removed 4 bases from V and 1 base from J; junction bases left unmatched: 2. The CDR3 is 14 residues long. CDR3 region: CASSRGRGSYEQYF. For the CDR3, the DNA is TGCGCCAGCAGCCGCGGGAGGGGATCCTACGAGCAGTACTTC.

This chain links TRBV10-3 with TRBJ2-5; 13 nucleotides match TRBD2. In germline, CDR1 is ENHRY, CDR2 SYGVKD. The CDR3 contains 14 residues. The junction had 6 bases not matched to a gene; V was cut back by 10 bases and J by 4 bases. Written as DNA, the CDR3 is TGTGCCACCTCCGGACTAGCGGGAGTAGAGACCCAGTACTTC. This gives the protein CATSGLAGVETQYF.

The rearrangement links TRBV5-5 to TRBJ2-5, with D possibly matching TRBD1 (6 bases). CDR1 SGHKS and CDR2 YYEKEE come from the germline V gene (reference sequence). The CDR3 runs to 14 residues. Trimming cost V 1 base and J 1 base, with 8 bases left between them. The CDR3 DNA sequence: TGTGCCAGCAGCTTGAACAGGGCCCAAGAGACCCAGTACTTC. It encodes CASSLNRAQETQYF.

The CDR3 spells CASSVVWDMNTEAFF. CDR3 bases: TGTGCCAGCAGCGTAGTATGGGACATGAACACTGAAGCTTTCTTT. V usage is TRBV9 and J usage is TRBJ1-1, with TRBD1 as a possible D gene (6 bases). Trimming cost V 0 bases and J 0 bases, with 9 bases left between them. CDR3 length: 15 residues. Germline assignment: CDR1 SGDLS and CDR2 YYNGEE.

Written as DNA, the CDR3 is TGTGCCAGCACGTCGGGGGAGCAATACAATGAGCAGTTCTTC. Protein product: CASTSGEQYNEQFF. The chain carries TRBV6-1 and TRBJ2-1; a weak D match, TRBD2 (6 bases). This CDR3 comprises 14 residues. Germline loops: CDR1 MNHNS, CDR2 SASEGT. V lost 7 bases to trimming and J lost 4 bases, with 14 bases between them.

The chain uses TRBV9 and TRBJ2-7; tentatively, D is TRBD1 (6 bases). Germline V gene lookup returns CDR1 SGDLS and CDR2 YYNGEE. V lost 7 bases, J lost 7 bases, and 18 bases lay in between. This CDR3 contains 13 residues. DNA of the CDR3: TGTGCCAGCCCTACCACAGGGTTTCGGGAGCAGTACTTC. Translating gives CASPTTGFREQYF.

V and J are TRBV9 and TRBJ2-7; 7 nucleotides match TRBD1. Trimming took 5 bases from V and 3 from J; bases not matched to a gene: 8. Germline V gives CDR1 SGDLS, CDR2 YYNGEE. This CDR3 has 14 residues. The CDR3 DNA is TGTGCCAGCAGTCCAGGGACAGTCCGCTACGAGCAGTACTTC. This translates into CASSPGTVRYEQYF.

The chain is built from TRBV4-3 and TRBJ2-3, with TRBD2 matching 8 bases. Germline assignment: CDR1 LGHNA and CDR2 YSLEER. The V gene end was trimmed by 1 base and the J gene end by 0 bases; junction bases not matched to a gene: 6. The CDR3 runs 17 residues. The CDR3 DNA sequence: TGCGCCAGCAGCCAAGCGGCTAGCGGGCTTAGCACAGATACGCAGTATTTT. Translation gives CASSQAASGLSTDTQYF.

The V gene is TRBV2, the J gene TRBJ2-5, with 9 bases that match TRBD1. The trim removed 7 bases at V and 6 bases at J, leaving 12 bases unmatched. The CDR3 has 15 amino acids. Germline-derived CDR1 and CDR2 are SNHLY and FYNNEI. The DNA for the CDR3 is TGTGCCAGCACTTTCGGGACAGGGCCTTTTCAGACCCAGTACTTC. Its translation is CASTFGTGPFQTQYF.

The CDR3 sequence is CASSLVSSGIDEQFF. For the CDR3, the DNA is TGTGCCAGCTCCTTGGTTTCTAGCGGGATTGATGAGCAGTTCTTC. The chain couples TRBV18 to TRBJ2-1; TRBD2 matches at 9 bases. V was pared by 6 bases and J by 8 bases, with 11 bases of the junction left unmatched. From germline, CDR1 is KGHSH and CDR2 LQKENI. The CDR3 has 15 residues.

V and J are TRBV30 and TRBJ2-1; 9 bases map to TRBD1. This CDR3 region has 14 residues. The V gene end was trimmed by 0 bases and the J gene end by 8 bases; junction bases not matched to a gene: 5. The germline CDR1 and CDR2 sequences are GTSNPN and SVGIG (reference sequence). CDR3 residues: CAWSVRHRGHEQFF. The CDR3 nucleotides are TGTGCCTGGAGTGTACGGCACAGGGGGCATGAGCAGTTCTTC.

The V gene is TRBV9, the J gene TRBJ2-5; possible D gene TRBD2, 5 bases. This CDR3 is 15 amino acids long. Per germline, CDR1 SGDLS and CDR2 YYNGEE. Trimming left V 0 bases short and J 1 base short, with 10 bases between. The CDR3 region is CASSVGWGVQETQYF. CDR3 sequence (DNA): TGTGCCAGCAGCGTAGGTTGGGGAGTCCAAGAGACCCAGTACTTC.